The 4 T cell receptor beta chains below come from one sample, sequenced in a study of Graves' ophthalmopathy and Graves' hyperthyroidism. RNA transcripts were the template, and TCR beta CDR3 regions were amplified from them. First-round RT-PCR relied on HTBI primers, and a second-round multiplex PCR came next. TCRdb re-called the multiplex PCR reads through MiXCR, storing one row per CDR3 protein. Here the sample spans 400,000 to 500,000 distinct CDR3 sequences, roughly 21% being singletons. The sequenced sample consisted of peripheral blood. The receptor set was obtained from a woman between 18 and 29 years old with stable Graves' hyperthyroidism.

This clonotype came up a few times. The V call is TRBV10-3, the J call TRBJ2-2, with D possibly TRBD2 on 6 matching bases. The CDR3 contains 14 residues. Germline V gene sequence: CDR1 ENHRY, CDR2 SYGVKD. V was pared by 4 bases and J by 6 bases, with 12 bases between. The CDR3 is CAISAGGRAGELFF. CDR3 bases: TGTGCCATCAGTGCCGGGGGAAGGGCCGGGGAGCTGTTTTTT.

This clonotype occurred many times. The rearrangement links TRBV20-1 to TRBJ2-7; TRBD2 matches at 9 bases. Germline trimming cut 0 bases from V and 2 bases from J; bases unmatched to any gene: 8. This CDR3 has 16 amino acids. CDR1 DFQATT and CDR2 SNEGSKA come from the germline V gene (reference sequence). As DNA, the CDR3 is TGCAGTGCTAGAGACTTCGGACTAGCGCTAACCTACGAGCAGTACTTC. It encodes CSARDFGLALTYEQYF.

This clonotype was seen at least ten times. The chain couples TRBV15 to TRBJ2-7, with 11 bases matching TRBD2. V shed 1 base and J 2 bases; nucleotides not matched to a gene: 10. The CDR3 covers 18 residues. Germline V lookup: CDR1 LNHNV, CDR2 YYDKDF (reference sequence). The CDR3 here is CATSRGRSLAGDPYEQYF. The CDR3 bases are TGTGCCACCAGCAGAGGGAGGTCACTAGCGGGAGACCCCTACGAGCAGTACTTC.

This clonotype was seen more than once but under ten times. CDR3 residues: CASRTTGTSGSTIQYF. The CDR3 DNA follows: TGCGCCAGCAGGACCACCGGGACTAGCGGGAGTACTATTCAGTACTTC. The chain couples TRBV5-1 to TRBJ2-4; 14 bases fit TRBD2. CDR1 and CDR2 (germline): SGHRS, YFSETQ. V was clipped by 5 bases and J by 10 bases; unmatched bases: 11. The CDR3 length is 16 residues.